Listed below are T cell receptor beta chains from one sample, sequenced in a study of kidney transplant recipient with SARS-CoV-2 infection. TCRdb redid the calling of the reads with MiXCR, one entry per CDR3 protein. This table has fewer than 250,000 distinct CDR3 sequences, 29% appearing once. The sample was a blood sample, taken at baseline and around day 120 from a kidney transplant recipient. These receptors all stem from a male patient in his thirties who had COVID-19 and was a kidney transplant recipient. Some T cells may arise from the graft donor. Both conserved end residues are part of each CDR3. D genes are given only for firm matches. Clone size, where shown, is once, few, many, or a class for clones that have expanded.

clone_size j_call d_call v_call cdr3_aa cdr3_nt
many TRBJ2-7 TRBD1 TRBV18 CASSPTGTEAYEQYF TGTGCCAGCTCACCTACCGGGACAGAAGCCTACGAGCAGTACTTC
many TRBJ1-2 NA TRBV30 CAWSSTRYRKTYGYTF TGTGCCTGGTCTAGTACGCGTTATAGAAAGACCTATGGCTACACCTTC
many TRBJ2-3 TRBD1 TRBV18 CASSPATGTTDTQYF TGTGCCAGCTCACCCGCGACAGGGACCACAGATACGCAGTATTTT
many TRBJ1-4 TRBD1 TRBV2 CASRDRATNEKLFF TGTGCCAGCAGGGACAGGGCAACTAATGAAAAACTGTTTTTT
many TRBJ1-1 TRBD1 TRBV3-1 CASSPTGSNTEAFF TGTGCCAGCAGCCCGACAGGGTCGAACACTGAAGCTTTCTTT
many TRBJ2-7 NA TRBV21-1 CASRRDSAGEQYF TGTGCCAGCCGTAGGGACAGCGCGGGGGAGCAGTACTTC
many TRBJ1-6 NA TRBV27 CASSSLKSSYNSPLHF TGTGCCAGCAGTTCTCTCAAGAGCTCCTATAATTCACCCCTCCACTTT
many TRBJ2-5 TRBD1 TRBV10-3 CAISAGTGDPGGLQETQYF TGTGCCATCAGTGCAGGGACAGGGGACCCGGGGGGACTCCAAGAGACCCAGTACTTC
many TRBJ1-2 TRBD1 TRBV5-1 CASSSTGQSNYGYTF TGCGCCAGCAGCTCCACGGGACAGAGTAACTATGGCTACACCTTC
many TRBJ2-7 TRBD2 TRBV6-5 CASSRRGVLDYEQYF TGTGCCAGCAGTCGCCGGGGGGTTTTGGATTACGAGCAGTACTTC
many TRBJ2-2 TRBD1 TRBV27 CASSLGQGHTGELFF TGTGCCAGCAGTTTGGGACAGGGTCACACCGGGGAGCTGTTTTTT
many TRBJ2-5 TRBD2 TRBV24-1 CATSPSTAGYQETQYF TGTGCCACCAGTCCTTCAACAGCGGGGTACCAAGAGACCCAGTACTTC
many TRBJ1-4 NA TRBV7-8 CASSLDRASEKLFF TGTGCCAGCAGCTTAGACAGGGCTAGCGAAAAACTGTTTTTT
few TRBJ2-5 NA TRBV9 CASSVTTGAGETQYF TGTGCCAGCAGCGTAACAACAGGGGCGGGGGAGACCCAGTACTTC
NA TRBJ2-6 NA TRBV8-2 CGSQQRVTQSRANVLTF TGTGGCAGTCAGCAGAGGGTAACACAAAGTCGGGCCAACGTCCTGACTTTC
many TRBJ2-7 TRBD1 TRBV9 CASSVAPGTGGSYEQYF TGTGCCAGCAGCGTAGCCCCGGGGACAGGGGGCTCCTACGAGCAGTACTTC
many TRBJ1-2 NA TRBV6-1 CASSEAKRGNGYTF TGTGCCAGCAGTGAAGCTAAAAGGGGAAATGGCTACACCTTC